This passage covers 7 T cell receptor beta chains from one sample sequenced in a study of blood T cells in healthy people across ages. Through a sample-barcoded 5' primer and a J-beta primer mix, a second PCR was run for roughly 6 to 11 cycles. In TCRdb, the 5' RACE reads were re-called with MiXCR into one record per CDR3 protein. The sample contains fewer than 800,000 distinct CDR3 sequences, 20% to 25% of which appear only once. The same data also went into a second study, on T cells of mothers and their children.

Material: blood. These receptors all stem from a boy aged 10-17 years in good health.

This clonotype was counted a few times. The chain couples TRBV4-1 to TRBJ2-1; the match to TRBD2 covers 9 bases. The length of the CDR3 is 17 residues. Germline CDR1 and CDR2: MGHRA and YSYEKL. V was pared by 0 bases and J by 10 bases, with 13 bases of the junction left unmatched. Here the CDR3 reads CASSQDFLLAGYREQFF. Here the CDR3 DNA reads TGCGCCAGCAGCCAAGACTTTCTTCTAGCGGGATACAGAGAGCAGTTCTTC.

The chain is built from TRBV7-8 and TRBJ1-5, with 9 nucleotides matching TRBD1. In germline, CDR1 is SGHVS, CDR2 FQNEAQ. This CDR3 has 16 residues. V shed 1 base and J 4 bases; nucleotides not matched to a gene: 5. CDR3 sequence: CASSLGDRGKNQPQHF. In nucleotides, the CDR3 is TGTGCCAGCAGCTTAGGCGACAGGGGGAAAAATCAGCCCCAGCATTTT.

In this sample, this clonotype turned up a few times. The chain uses TRBV28 and TRBJ1-1; 7 positions agree with TRBD1. The CDR3 extends over 17 amino acids. The V gene's germline CDR1 is MDHEN and CDR2 SYDVKM. The trim removed 1 base at V and 0 bases at J, leaving 8 bases unmatched. The CDR3 here is CASSLFWTGIMNTEAFF. CDR3 DNA sequence: TGTGCCAGCAGTTTATTTTGGACAGGCATCATGAACACTGAAGCTTTCTTT.

V and J are TRBV29-1 and TRBJ2-1; D might be TRBD2 (5 bases). The DNA end lines up better with TRBJ2-5; the J call may be wrong. Germline values: CDR1 SQVTM, CDR2 ANQGSEA. CDR3 size: 17 residues. Written as DNA, the CDR3 is TGCAGCGTTGAACGAGGGTTAGCTCGGAGGATCGGGGAGACCCAGTACTTC. It specifies CSVERGLARRIGETQYF.

The table lists this clonotype with many counts. This sequence joins TRBV29-1 and TRBJ2-5, with D hard to call. This CDR3 has 12 residues. Trimming left V 5 bases short and J 1 base short, with 8 bases between. CDR1 and CDR2 from the germline V gene are SQVTM and ANQGSEA. CDR3 bases: TGCAGCGTTCAGGAGTTCCAAGAGACCCAGTACTTC. Translated, it gives CSVQEFQETQYF.

In this sample, this clonotype turned up a few times. This rearrangement joins TRBV12-3 or TRBV12-4 to TRBJ1-1; TRBD1 is a possible D gene (6 bases). This CDR3 is built from 15 residues. The V end was cut by 4 bases, the J end by 4 bases, with 16 bases between. For the CDR3, the DNA is TGTGCCAGCAGTTCGGGGGGCGCAGAGGGCACTGAAGCTTTCTTT. This translates into CASSSGGAEGTEAFF.

The chain links TRBV24-1 to TRBJ1-5, with a tentative D call TRBD1 (6 bases). The CDR3 contains 16 residues. CDR1 is KGHDR and CDR2 is SFDVKD in the germline V gene. V was clipped by 2 bases and J by 3 bases, with 13 bases between them. The CDR3 loop is CATSDSAQGYNQPQHF. The CDR3 region has the DNA TGTGCCACCAGTGATTCCGCACAGGGTTACAATCAGCCCCAGCATTTT.